Listed below are T cell receptor beta chains from one sample, sequenced in a study of T-cell memory formation after mild COVID-19. TCRdb fed the 5' RACE reads into MiXCR, producing one record per CDR3 protein. Among about 360,000 distinct CDR3 sequences listed, approximately 15% were seen once. Sample: PBMCs or a T cell subset sorted from them (not recorded which). All receptors derive from a man younger than 35 who had mild COVID-19 (a few samples of this study predate the infection). Cell type and time point are not known. The conserved cysteine and the conserved F or W are not part of the CDR3 here.

cdr3_aa,j_call,v_call
ASIGGEGMNTEAF,TRBJ1-1,TRBV5-4
ASSLYPGLSGNQPQH,TRBJ1-5,TRBV7-2
SARDTDYYGYT,TRBJ1-2,TRBV20-1
ASSGGQNTGELF,TRBJ2-2,TRBV4-1
ASSNQGMNTEAF,TRBJ1-1,TRBV4-3
ASRTGQGPLEQY,TRBJ2-3,TRBV11-2
ASSYSWRGTSGRQY,TRBJ2-3,TRBV6-5
SATDRGQPQH,TRBJ1-5,TRBV20-1
ASSQDQMEGNIQY,TRBJ2-4,TRBV4-3
ASSQDRGGGDTQY,TRBJ2-3,TRBV4-3
ASSPWRGLQQF,TRBJ2-1,TRBV4-1
ASSPSARANGYT,TRBJ1-2,TRBV12-3/TRBV12-4
SASAGLGGYT,TRBJ1-2,TRBV20-1
ATSDFLGDEQF,TRBJ2-1,TRBV24-1
ASSQVGQGAGEQY,TRBJ2-7,TRBV4-2
SATIRDRGQPQH,TRBJ1-5,TRBV20-1
SAISAGGSLRDTQY,TRBJ2-3,TRBV20-1
ASSQDPGSYGYT,TRBJ1-2,TRBV4-1
ASSRPLQGGEQY,TRBJ2-7,TRBV7-2
ASSPLALNEQF,TRBJ2-1,TRBV7-9
ASSSDGGTDTQY,TRBJ2-3,TRBV12-3/TRBV12-4
ASSPGRVWGEAF,TRBJ1-1,TRBV7-2
AIGGSDSPLH,TRBJ1-6,TRBV10-3
ASSLPSGANEQY,TRBJ2-7,TRBV7-2
ASSYDGEVNNEQF,TRBJ2-1,TRBV6-2/TRBV6-3
ASSLQQGSISTDTQY,TRBJ2-3,TRBV5-1
SARSAGGNSYEQY,TRBJ2-7,TRBV20-1
ASSLDRLTETQY,TRBJ2-5,TRBV5-1
ASSPGHISGANVLT,TRBJ2-6,TRBV19
ASRGQVLQETQY,TRBJ2-5,TRBV6-2/TRBV6-3
ATSLGTSGVYEQY,TRBJ2-7,TRBV15
ASSQEQDGQSGNTIY,TRBJ1-3,TRBV4-3
ASSKQGPSYGYT,TRBJ1-2,TRBV7-2
ATSHRAHEAF,TRBJ1-1,TRBV15
ASNWGGTGELF,TRBJ2-2,TRBV6-5
ASSQGLADNRQETQY,TRBJ2-5,TRBV7-2
SVDHANYGYT,TRBJ1-2,TRBV29-1
ASSQEAAGAFEEQY,TRBJ2-7,TRBV4-1
ASSLAGVSYNEQF,TRBJ2-1,TRBV7-2
ASSYPGLAGGETQY,TRBJ2-5,TRBV6-6
ASSDGRGNQPQH,TRBJ1-5,TRBV2
ASSQGHETQY,TRBJ2-5,TRBV4-3
ASSLAGGRGTQY,TRBJ2-5,TRBV11-2
SARDPRDPYNEQF,TRBJ2-1,TRBV20-1
ASSLDTRGETQY,TRBJ2-5,TRBV7-6
ASSQETGSADTQY,TRBJ2-3,TRBV4-1
ASSWTGTGEAF,TRBJ1-1,TRBV12-3/TRBV12-4